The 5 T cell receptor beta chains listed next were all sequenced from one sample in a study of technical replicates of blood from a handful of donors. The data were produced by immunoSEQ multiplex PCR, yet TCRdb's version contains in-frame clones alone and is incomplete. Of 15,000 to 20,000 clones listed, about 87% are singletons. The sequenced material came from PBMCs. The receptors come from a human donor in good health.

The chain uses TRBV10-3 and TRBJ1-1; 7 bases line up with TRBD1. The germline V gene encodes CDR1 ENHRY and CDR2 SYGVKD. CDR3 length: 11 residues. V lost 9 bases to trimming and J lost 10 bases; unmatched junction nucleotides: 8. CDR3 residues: CAIGDRVLAFF. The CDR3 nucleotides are TGTGCCATTGGAGACAGGGTGTTAGCTTTCTTT.

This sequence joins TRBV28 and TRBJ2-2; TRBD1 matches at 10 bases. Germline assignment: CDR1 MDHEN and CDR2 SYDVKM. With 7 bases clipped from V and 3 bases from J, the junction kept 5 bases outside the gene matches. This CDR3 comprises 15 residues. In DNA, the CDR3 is TGTGCCAGCACTTCCGGGACAGGGGACACCGGGGAGCTGTTTTTT. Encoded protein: CASTSGTGDTGELFF. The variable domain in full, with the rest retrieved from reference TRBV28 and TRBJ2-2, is DVKVTQSSRYLVKRTGEKVFLECVQDMDHENMFWYRQDPGLGLRLIYFSYDVKMKEKGDIPEGYSVSREKKERFSLILESASTNQTSMYLCASTSGTGDTGELFFGEGSRLTVL.

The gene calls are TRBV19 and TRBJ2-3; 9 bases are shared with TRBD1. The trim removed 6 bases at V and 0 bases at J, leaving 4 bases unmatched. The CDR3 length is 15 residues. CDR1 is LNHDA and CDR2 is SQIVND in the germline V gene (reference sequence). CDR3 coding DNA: TGTGCCAGTAGCCGGACAGGGGCTAGCACAGATACGCAGTATTTT. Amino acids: CASSRTGASTDTQYF.

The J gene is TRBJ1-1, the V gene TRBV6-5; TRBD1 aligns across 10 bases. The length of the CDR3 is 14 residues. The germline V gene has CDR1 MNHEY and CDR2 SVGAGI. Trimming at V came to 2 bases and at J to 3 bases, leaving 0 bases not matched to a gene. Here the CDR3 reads CASSYGQGDTEAFF. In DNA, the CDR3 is TGTGCCAGCAGTTACGGACAGGGGGACACTGAAGCTTTCTTT.

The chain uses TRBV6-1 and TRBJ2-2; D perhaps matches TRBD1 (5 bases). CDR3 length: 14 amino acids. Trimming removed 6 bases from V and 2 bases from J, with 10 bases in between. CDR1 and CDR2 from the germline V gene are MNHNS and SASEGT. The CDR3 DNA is TGTGCCAGCAGGGAGACAGTTAACACCGGGGAGCTGTTTTTT. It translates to CASRETVNTGELFF.